This T cell receptor beta chain came from a study of T-cell reconstitution after alpha-beta-depleted transplantation in children. Study-level findings and limits: Several hundred rapidly expanded clones from non-depleted graft cells reportedly supplied alpha-beta T cells about two months post-transplant. The authors attributed T-cell counts and diversity one year after transplant mostly to newly produced T cells. The high TCRbeta diversity at day 60 in some patients came from surviving recipient T cells and thymic progenitors.

The CDR3 loop spans 13 amino acids. The germline V and J ends were trimmed by 6 bases and 7 bases, with 13 bases remaining between them. Germline V CDR1 and CDR2: SNHLY, FYNNEI. TCRbeta library construction was performed incorporating unique molecular identifiers. MiXCR was run by TCRdb on the PCR reads, yielding one entry per CDR3 protein. Altogether some 150,000 distinct CDR3 sequences are present, 8.5% to 10% being singletons, with the ten largest covering 15% to 20%. As concerns this clonotype: Its antigen is still unknown.

The sample consisted of PBMCs, mostly from graft donor cells, taken 180 days after TCRalphabeta/CD19-depleted stem cell transplant. The receptor's source is a female patient aged 2 to 10 who had a stem cell transplant for congenital amegakaryocytic thrombocytopenia, so the T cells may come from the graft donor. The V call is TRBV2, the J call TRBJ1-5; D not resolved. CDR3 bases: TGTGCCAGCAGGGTCAACGTCCTCCAGCCCCAGCATTTT. It codes for CASRVNVLQPQHF.